This TCR beta chain emerged from a study of siplizumab effects on memory and regulatory T cells. Whole-study findings and limits: Both greater diversity than memory cells and a major contribution to the alloresponse seemed to characterize naive T cells. Some alloreactive sequences were traceable to unstimulated CD4+ memory cells, and siplizumab significantly reduced them.

Points on this clone: The antigen remains undetermined.

Per germline, CDR1 ENHRY and CDR2 SYGVKD. CDR3 length: 13 residues. Trimming at V came to 6 bases and at J to 7 bases, leaving 5 bases not matched to a gene. Only in-frame clones appear in the TCRdb table, and some are missing; sequencing was by immunoSEQ multiplex PCR. Among about 82,000 clones listed, approximately 90% were seen once. The sample taken for sequencing was Tregs sorted from blood. The source of this sequence is a human donor in good health. V and J are TRBV10-3 and TRBJ1-4; 7 bases match TRBD1. The CDR3 loop is CAIREGAGEKLFF. In nucleotides, the CDR3 is TGTGCCATCAGAGAGGGGGCGGGTGAAAAACTGTTTTTT.